These 30 T cell receptor beta chains came from one sample sequenced in a study of blood T cell repertoires in COVID-19. Produced via immunoSEQ multiplex PCR; TCRdb's table is partial and in-frame only. The sample shows roughly 250,000 clones, 81% of them seen only once. Sequencing was done on a sample of peripheral blood. Receptor source: a woman between 55 and 75 years old with active or convalescent COVID-19.

For the CDR3, the DNA is TGCGCCAGCAGCCAAGAGGAGTTAATCTTGAGGACCGGGGAGCTGTTTTTT. This translates into CASSQEELILRTGELFF. V and J are TRBV4-1 and TRBJ2-2; the D is unclear. Germline CDR1 and CDR2: MGHRA and YSYEKL. Trimming pared 0 bases from V and 5 bases from J, leaving 16 bases between. The CDR3 extends over 17 amino acids.

This sequence joins TRBV5-4 and TRBJ2-7; 9 bases line up with TRBD1. Germline CDR1 is SGHNT and CDR2 is YYREEE (reference sequence). V was clipped by 4 bases and J by 3 bases; unmatched bases: 2. This CDR3 spans 13 amino acids. This CDR3 reads CASSPTGGYEQYF. The CDR3 DNA reads TGTGCCAGCAGCCCGACAGGGGGCTACGAGCAGTACTTC.

This clone was counted only a few times. The rearrangement joins TRBV7-6 to TRBJ2-3, with TRBD1 matching 8 bases. Per germline, CDR1 SGHVS and CDR2 FNYEAQ. The ends lost 2 bases at V and 1 base at J; junction bases unmatched: 2. The CDR3 has 15 amino acids. Here the CDR3 DNA reads TGTGCCAGCAGCTTAAAGACAGGGGGCACAGATACGCAGTATTTT. Translated, it gives CASSLKTGGTDTQYF.

J is TRBJ2-5 and V is TRBV30; 8 bases map to TRBD2. Germline CDR1 GTSNPN, CDR2 SVGIG (reference sequence). The CDR3 runs to 16 residues. V trimming: 1 base; J trimming: 5 bases; junction bases outside the gene matches: 12. The CDR3: CAWSGLISGGTETQYF. Written as DNA, the CDR3 is TGTGCCTGGAGTGGGCTAATATCGGGGGGGACGGAGACCCAGTACTTC.

This clone was seen just once. The CDR3 nucleotides are TGTGCCAGCAGCTCGGGGACAGTGTTCGGGGAGCTGTTTTTT. Translation gives CASSSGTVFGELFF. The genes are TRBV7-2 and TRBJ2-2, with TRBD1 matching 7 bases. In germline, CDR1 is SGHTA, CDR2 FQGNSA. This CDR3 comprises 14 residues. V was clipped by 4 bases and J by 7 bases; unmatched bases: 6. Filled out from reference TRBV7-2 and TRBJ2-2, the complete variable domain reads GAGVSQSPSNKVTEKGKDVELRCDPISGHTALYWYRQSLGQGLEFLIYFQGNSAPDKSGLPSDRFSAERTGGSVSTLTIQRTQQEDSAVYLCASSSGTVFGELFFGEGSRLTVL.

The chain is built from TRBV24-1 and TRBJ2-1; no clear D. CDR1 and CDR2 (germline): KGHDR, SFDVKD. The V end was cut by 2 bases, the J end by 9 bases, with 16 bases between. The CDR3 totals 15 residues. CDR3 protein: CATSDSTTFNGEQFF. For the CDR3, the DNA is TGTGCCACCAGTGATTCCACTACCTTCAACGGTGAGCAGTTCTTC.

This chain uses TRBV5-1 with TRBJ2-1; TRBD1 might be the D (6 bases). Looked up from germline, CDR1 is SGHRS and CDR2 is YFSETQ. The CDR3 runs 16 residues. The germline V and J ends were trimmed by 7 bases and 0 bases, with 17 bases remaining between them. The CDR3, as DNA: TGCGCCAGCGGTTTTTTACAGGGCAGCTCCTACAATGAGCAGTTCTTC. Amino acid sequence: CASGFLQGSSYNEQFF.

This rearrangement joins TRBV2 to TRBJ1-3; 8 nucleotides align to TRBD1. Germline CDR1 is SNHLY and CDR2 is FYNNEI. The CDR3 totals 14 residues. Unmatched junction bases numbered 1, after V lost 6 bases and J lost 0 bases. The CDR3 loop reads CASRGTGSGNTIYF. The CDR3 bases are TGTGCCAGCAGAGGGACAGGCTCTGGAAACACCATATATTTT.

The rearrangement joins TRBV7-8 to TRBJ1-5; D unclear. The CDR3 is 14 amino acids. V dropped 4 bases and J dropped 0 bases, with 7 bases sitting between them. Germline CDR1 and CDR2: SGHVS and FQNEAQ. For the CDR3, the DNA is TGTGCCAGCAGCTCTCTAGATAGCAATCAGCCCCAGCATTTT. Its protein product is CASSSLDSNQPQHF. The full variable domain, with the rest looked up from reference TRBV7-8 and TRBJ1-5, is GAGVSQSPRYKVAKRGQDVALRCDPISGHVSLFWYQQALGQGPEFLTYFQNEAQLDKSGLPSDRFFAERPEGSVSTLKIQRTQQEDSAVYLCASSSLDSNQPQHFGDGTRLSIL.

This chain links TRBV7-2 with TRBJ1-1; TRBD1 might be the D (5 bases). The CDR3 consists of 14 residues. The V end was cut by 5 bases, the J end by 4 bases, with 14 bases between. Germline values: CDR1 SGHTA, CDR2 FQGNSA. In DNA, the CDR3 is TGTGCCAGCAGCCGGGCCGGGGGAGGCACTGAAGCTTTCTTT. It is translated as CASSRAGGGTEAFF.

The sample holds a few counts of this clone. J is TRBJ1-2 and V is TRBV11-2, with 9 bases that match TRBD1. CDR3 size: 15 residues. V was clipped by 5 bases and J by 4 bases; unmatched bases: 8. From germline, CDR1 is SGHAT and CDR2 FQNNGV. Written as DNA, the CDR3 is TGTGCCAGCAGCCTCAACTCGGGACAGGGCTATGGCTACACCTTC. It translates to CASSLNSGQGYGYTF. Combining the CDR3 with reference TRBV11-2 and TRBJ1-2 gives the whole variable domain EAGVAQSPRYKIIEKRQSVAFWCNPISGHATLYWYQQILGQGPKLLIQFQNNGVVDDSQLPKDRFSAERLKGVDSTLKIQPAKLEDSAVYLCASSLNSGQGYGYTFGSGTRLTVV.

This rearrangement joins TRBV3-1 (or the pseudogene TRBV3-2) to TRBJ1-2; TRBD1 might be the D (6 bases). The CDR3 is made up of 14 amino acids. Trimming took 4 bases from V and 0 from J, leaving 9 bases between them. Germline CDR1 LGHDT, CDR2 YNNKEL (reference sequence). DNA of the CDR3: TGTGCCAGCAGCCCCAGGGGTCCTAACTATGGCTACACCTTC. It is translated as CASSPRGPNYGYTF.

This chain links TRBV4-2 with TRBJ1-4; D might be TRBD1 (5 bases). CDR1 LGHNA and CDR2 YNFKEQ come from the germline V gene. The V gene lost 0 bases and the J gene lost 4 bases, with 12 bases spanning the gap. The length of the CDR3 is 16 residues. The chain's CDR3 is CASSQDPQGGNEKLFF. The CDR3 coding sequence is TGTGCCAGCAGCCAAGATCCCCAGGGAGGTAATGAAAAACTGTTTTTT.

This chain links TRBV6-5 with TRBJ1-5, with D possibly TRBD1 on 6 matching bases. Trimming removed 5 bases at V and 6 bases at J, with 14 bases between. The CDR3 totals 14 residues. The germline V gene has CDR1 MNHEY and CDR2 SVGAGI. CDR3 coding DNA: TGTGCCAGCAGTAGAGAAGGGGGGGCTCAGCCCCAGCATTTT. This codes for CASSREGGAQPQHF.

CDR3 sequence (DNA): TGTGCCAGCAGTATCCAGCAGGACTATGGCTACACCTTC. The encoded protein is CASSIQQDYGYTF. This sequence joins TRBV28 and TRBJ1-2; no clear D. V was trimmed by 5 bases and J by 3 bases, leaving 10 bases between them. The CDR3 is 13 amino acids. The germline gives CDR1 MDHEN, CDR2 SYDVKM.

V is TRBV7-2 and J is TRBJ1-2, with 7 bases that match TRBD1. From germline, CDR1 is SGHTA and CDR2 FQGNSA. Trimming at V came to 4 bases and at J to 8 bases, leaving 7 bases not matched to a gene. The CDR3 length is 13 residues. CDR3 DNA: TGTGCCAGCAGCTCAAAACAGGGGCTGGGCTACACCTTC. Translating it yields CASSSKQGLGYTF.

This clone was counted once. The CDR3 sequence: CASSLGRDRGFSSGELFF. As DNA, the CDR3 is TGTGCCAGCAGCTTAGGTCGGGACAGGGGGTTTTCGTCCGGGGAGCTGTTTTTT. The rearrangement uses TRBV7-9 and TRBJ2-2, with TRBD1 matching over 11 bases. CDR1 is SEHNR and CDR2 is FQNEAQ in the germline V gene (reference sequence). The CDR3 is 18 amino acids. V lost 1 base to trimming and J lost 6 bases; unmatched junction nucleotides: 10.

CDR3 in amino acids: CASSWNRESDTEAFF. The CDR3 DNA sequence: TGTGCCAGCAGCTGGAACAGGGAAAGTGACACTGAAGCTTTCTTT. V gene TRBV11-1 combines with J gene TRBJ1-1, with D perhaps matching TRBD1 (6 bases). The CDR3 covers 15 residues. V dropped 4 bases and J dropped 3 bases, with 15 bases sitting between them. Germline CDR1 is SGHAT and CDR2 is FQDESV (reference sequence). Variable domain in full (rest from reference TRBV11-1 and TRBJ1-1): EAEVAQSPRYKITEKSQAVAFWCDPISGHATLYWYRQILGQGPELLVQFQDESVVDDSQLPKDRFSAERLKGVDSTLKIQPAELGDSAMYLCASSWNRESDTEAFFGQGTRLTVV.

This clone was seen only once. The chain is built from TRBV18 and TRBJ1-5; weak D call: TRBD1 (6 bases). Per the germline V gene, CDR1 is KGHSH and CDR2 is LQKENI. The V and J ends lost 4 bases and 0 bases respectively, with 7 bases between them. CDR3 length: 14 residues. In DNA form, the CDR3 reads TGTGCCAGCTCACGGACAGATAGCAATCAGCCCCAGCATTTT. This sequence encodes CASSRTDSNQPQHF.

The chain couples TRBV6-2 or TRBV6-3 to TRBJ1-1, with D hard to call. V lost 0 bases and J lost 4, with 3 bases in between. This CDR3 has 12 residues. Germline V lookup: CDR1 MNHEY, CDR2 SVGEGT. CDR3 in DNA: TGTGCCAGCAGTTACTCACTCACTGAAGCTTTCTTT. It encodes CASSYSLTEAFF.

This rearrangement joins TRBV3-1 (or the pseudogene TRBV3-2) to TRBJ1-1; no reliable D call. Trimming removed 7 bases from V and 2 bases from J, with 8 bases in between. Germline V lookup: CDR1 LGHDT, CDR2 YNNKEL (reference sequence). The CDR3 is 12 amino acids. CDR3 in amino acids: CASIDSNTEAFF. CDR3 sequence (DNA): TGTGCCAGCATTGACTCTAACACTGAAGCTTTCTTT.

This chain uses TRBV25-1 with TRBJ2-5, with 8 bases fitting TRBD2. This CDR3 has 17 residues. Germline lookup yields CDR1 MGHDK and CDR2 SYGVNS. V was clipped by 2 bases and J by 2 bases; unmatched bases: 10. The CDR3 region is CASSESLTGGTQETQYF. CDR3 nucleotide sequence: TGTGCCAGCAGTGAAAGTTTGACGGGGGGGACTCAAGAGACCCAGTACTTC.

The chain recombines TRBV28 with TRBJ1-2; D remains unclear. Trimming took off 6 bases at V and 2 bases at J, with 10 bases between the two ends. The length of the CDR3 is 13 residues. Looked up from germline, CDR1 is MDHEN and CDR2 is SYDVKM. The CDR3, as DNA: TGTGCCAGCAGGCTTAGTCCCAACTATGGCTACACCTTC. This codes for CASRLSPNYGYTF.

The chain links TRBV7-2 to TRBJ2-5; TRBD2 might be the D (5 bases). CDR3 length equals 14 residues. Trimming shortened V by 4 bases and J by 1 base, and 10 bases separated the two germline ends. Germline V gives CDR1 SGHTA, CDR2 FQGNSA. The CDR3 reads CASSSLGIQETQYF. CDR3 DNA sequence: TGTGCCAGCAGCTCTCTCGGGATCCAAGAGACCCAGTACTTC.

The chain carries TRBV7-2 and TRBJ2-5, with D perhaps TRBD2 (7 bases). The CDR3 is made up of 15 amino acids. CDR1 and CDR2 (germline): SGHTA, FQGNSA. Trimming removed 5 bases at V and 5 bases at J, with 18 bases between. Here the CDR3 reads CASSINGGGGETQYF. The CDR3 DNA reads as TGTGCCAGCAGCATAAATGGCGGGGGCGGGGAGACCCAGTACTTC.

J is TRBJ2-7 and V is TRBV19; 8 nucleotides agree with TRBD1. The V gene's germline CDR1 is LNHDA and CDR2 SQIVND (reference sequence). V lost 6 bases to trimming and J lost 3 bases; unmatched junction nucleotides: 7. The CDR3 contains 14 residues. CDR3 loop: CASRTGVDSYEQYF. CDR3 nucleotides: TGTGCCAGTAGGACAGGGGTGGACAGCTACGAGCAGTACTTC.

The chain employs TRBV12-3 or TRBV12-4 and TRBJ2-1; the D gene is possibly TRBD2 (5 bases). The CDR3 is 12 residues long. V lost 2 bases and J lost 8, with 7 bases in between. The CDR3 loop reads CASSLWRHEQFF. The CDR3 coding sequence is TGTGCCAGCAGTTTATGGAGGCATGAGCAGTTCTTC.

The gene calls are TRBV7-2 and TRBJ2-1; 7 nucleotides agree with TRBD1. The CDR3 runs to 15 residues. CDR1 and CDR2 from the germline V gene are SGHTA and FQGNSA. The J segment lost 4 bases and the V segment lost 4 bases, leaving 7 bases of the junction unmatched. CDR3 amino acids: CASSSRDSFYNEQFF. Written as DNA, the CDR3 is TGTGCCAGCAGCTCCCGGGACAGTTTTTACAATGAGCAGTTCTTC.

V is TRBV5-1 and J is TRBJ1-4; TRBD1 might be the D (5 bases). The CDR3 totals 14 residues. Per the germline V gene, CDR1 is SGHRS and CDR2 is YFSETQ. V lost 4 bases, J lost 6 bases, and 13 bases lay in between. CDR3 region: CASSAGQRDEKLFF. CDR3 nucleotides: TGCGCCAGCAGCGCCGGACAACGAGATGAAAAACTGTTTTTT.

The chain couples TRBV7-2 to TRBJ2-7, with TRBD2 as a possible D gene (5 bases). CDR1 and CDR2 from the germline V gene are SGHTA and FQGNSA. With 7 bases removed from V and 0 bases from J, the gap between germline ends came to 19 bases. This CDR3 has 16 amino acids. The CDR3 nucleotides are TGTGCCAGCACAACTTCGGGATCCAGCTCCTCCTACGAGCAGTACTTC. Translation gives CASTTSGSSSSYEQYF.